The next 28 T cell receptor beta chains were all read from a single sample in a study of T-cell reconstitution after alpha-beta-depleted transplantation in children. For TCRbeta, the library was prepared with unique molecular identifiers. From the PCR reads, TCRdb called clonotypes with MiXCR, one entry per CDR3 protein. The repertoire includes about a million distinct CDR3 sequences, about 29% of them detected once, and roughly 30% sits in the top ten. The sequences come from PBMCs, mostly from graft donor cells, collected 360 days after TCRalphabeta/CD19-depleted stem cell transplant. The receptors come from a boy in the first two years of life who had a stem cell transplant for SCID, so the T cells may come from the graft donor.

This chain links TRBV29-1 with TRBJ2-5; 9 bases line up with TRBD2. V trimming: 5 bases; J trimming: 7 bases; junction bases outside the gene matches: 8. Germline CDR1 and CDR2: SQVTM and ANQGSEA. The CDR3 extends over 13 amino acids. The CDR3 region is CSVLAGGPWTQYF. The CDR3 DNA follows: TGCAGCGTTCTGGCGGGGGGGCCCTGGACCCAGTACTTC.

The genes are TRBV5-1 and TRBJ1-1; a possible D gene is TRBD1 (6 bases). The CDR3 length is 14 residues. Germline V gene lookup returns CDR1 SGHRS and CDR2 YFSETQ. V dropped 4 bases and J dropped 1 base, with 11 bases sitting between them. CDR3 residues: CASSQQGSNTEAFF. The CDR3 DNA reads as TGCGCCAGCAGCCAACAGGGTTCGAACACTGAAGCTTTCTTT.

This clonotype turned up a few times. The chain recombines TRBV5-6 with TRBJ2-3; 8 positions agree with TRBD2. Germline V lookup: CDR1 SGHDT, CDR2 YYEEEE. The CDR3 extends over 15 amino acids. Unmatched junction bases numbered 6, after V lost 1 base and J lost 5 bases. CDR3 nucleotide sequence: TGTGCCAGCAGCTTGTCACCGGGGGGGCGAGATACGCAGTATTTT. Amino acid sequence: CASSLSPGGRDTQYF.

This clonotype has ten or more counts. CDR3 coding DNA: TGCGCCAGCAGCTCCGGGACGGGAAACACCGGGGAGCTGTTTTTT. This encodes CASSSGTGNTGELFF. The rearrangement uses TRBV5-1 and TRBJ2-2; D may be TRBD1 or TRBD2 (5 bases each). This CDR3 is built from 15 residues. Per germline, CDR1 SGHRS and CDR2 YFSETQ. V was cut by 3 bases and J by 2 bases, with 11 bases left in between.

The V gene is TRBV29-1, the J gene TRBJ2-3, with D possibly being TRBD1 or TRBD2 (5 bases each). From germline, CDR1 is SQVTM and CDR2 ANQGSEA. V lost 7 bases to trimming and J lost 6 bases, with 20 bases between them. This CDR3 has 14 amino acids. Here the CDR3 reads CSAKGQGPQDTQYF. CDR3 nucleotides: TGCAGCGCGAAGGGGCAGGGACCTCAGGATACGCAGTATTTT.

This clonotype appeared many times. Written as DNA, the CDR3 is TGTGCCAGCTCACCCGGTGGGGCTGGGGCCAACGTCCTGACTTTC. The encoded protein is CASSPGGAGANVLTF. V usage is TRBV18 and J usage is TRBJ2-6; no firm D call. Germline V gives CDR1 KGHSH, CDR2 LQKENI. There are 15 residues in the CDR3. V lost 3 bases, J lost 2 bases, and 8 bases lay in between.

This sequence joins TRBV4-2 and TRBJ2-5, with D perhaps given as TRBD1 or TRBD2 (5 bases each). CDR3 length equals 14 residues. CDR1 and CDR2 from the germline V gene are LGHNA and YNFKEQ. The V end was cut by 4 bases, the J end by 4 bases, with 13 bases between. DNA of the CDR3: TGTGCCAGCAGCCCCAGAGGGGCTTCAGAGACCCAGTACTTC. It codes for CASSPRGASETQYF.

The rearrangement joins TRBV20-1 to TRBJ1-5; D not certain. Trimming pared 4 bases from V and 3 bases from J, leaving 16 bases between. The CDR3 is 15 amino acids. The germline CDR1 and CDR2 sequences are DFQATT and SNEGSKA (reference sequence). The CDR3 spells CSATSYPQANQPQHF. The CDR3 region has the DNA TGCAGTGCTACCTCGTACCCCCAGGCCAATCAGCCCCAGCATTTT.

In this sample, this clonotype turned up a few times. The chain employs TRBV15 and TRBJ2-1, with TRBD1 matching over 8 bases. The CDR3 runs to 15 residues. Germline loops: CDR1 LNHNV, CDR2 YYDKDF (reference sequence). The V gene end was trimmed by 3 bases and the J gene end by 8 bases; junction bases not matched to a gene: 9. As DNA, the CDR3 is TGTGCCACCAGCAGGGACAGGGTTAGTAGGGATGAGCAGTTCTTC. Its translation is CATSRDRVSRDEQFF.

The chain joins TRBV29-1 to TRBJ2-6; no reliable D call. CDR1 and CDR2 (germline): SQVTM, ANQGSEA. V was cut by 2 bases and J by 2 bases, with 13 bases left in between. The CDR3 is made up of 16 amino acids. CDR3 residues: CSVEWFAATGANVLTF. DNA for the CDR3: TGCAGCGTTGAATGGTTTGCGGCGACTGGGGCCAACGTCCTGACTTTC.

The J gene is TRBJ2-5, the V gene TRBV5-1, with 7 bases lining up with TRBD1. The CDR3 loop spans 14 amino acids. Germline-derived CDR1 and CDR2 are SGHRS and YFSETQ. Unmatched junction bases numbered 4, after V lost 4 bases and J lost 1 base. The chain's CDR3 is CASSQRTGQETQYF. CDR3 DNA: TGCGCCAGCAGCCAGCGGACAGGCCAAGAGACCCAGTACTTC.

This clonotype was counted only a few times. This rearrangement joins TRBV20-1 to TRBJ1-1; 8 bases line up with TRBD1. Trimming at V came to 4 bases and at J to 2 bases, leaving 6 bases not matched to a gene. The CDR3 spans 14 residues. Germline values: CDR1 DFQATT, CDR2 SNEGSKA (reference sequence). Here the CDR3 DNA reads TGCAGTGCTACTTGGACAGGGAGAAACACTGAAGCTTTCTTT. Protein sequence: CSATWTGRNTEAFF.

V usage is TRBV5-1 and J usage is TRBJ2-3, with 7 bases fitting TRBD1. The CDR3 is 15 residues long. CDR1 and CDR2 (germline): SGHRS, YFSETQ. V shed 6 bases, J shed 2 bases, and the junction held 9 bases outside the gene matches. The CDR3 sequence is CASTGGRPSTDTQYF. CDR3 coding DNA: TGCGCCAGCACAGGGGGACGTCCTTCCACAGATACGCAGTATTTT.

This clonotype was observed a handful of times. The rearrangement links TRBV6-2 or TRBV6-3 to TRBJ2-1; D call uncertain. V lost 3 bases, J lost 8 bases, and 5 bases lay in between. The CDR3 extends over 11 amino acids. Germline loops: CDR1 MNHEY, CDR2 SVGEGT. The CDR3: CASSYTDEQFF. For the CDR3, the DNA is TGTGCCAGCAGTTATACGGATGAGCAGTTCTTC.

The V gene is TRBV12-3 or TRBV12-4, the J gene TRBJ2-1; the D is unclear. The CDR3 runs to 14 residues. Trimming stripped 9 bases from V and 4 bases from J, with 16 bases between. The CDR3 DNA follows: TGTGCCAGTACGACCGGATCCTCGTACAATGAGCAGTTCTTC. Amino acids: CASTTGSSYNEQFF.

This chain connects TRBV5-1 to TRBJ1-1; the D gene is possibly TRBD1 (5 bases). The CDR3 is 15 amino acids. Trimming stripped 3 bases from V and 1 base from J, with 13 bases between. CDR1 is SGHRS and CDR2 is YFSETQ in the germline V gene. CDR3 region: CASSSPGLTNTEAFF. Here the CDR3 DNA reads TGCGCCAGCAGCTCACCGGGACTCACGAACACTGAAGCTTTCTTT. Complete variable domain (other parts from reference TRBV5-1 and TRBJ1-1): KAGVTQTPRYLIKTRGQQVTLSCSPISGHRSVSWYQQTPGQGLQFLFEYFSETQRNKGNFPGRFSGRQFSNSRSEMNVSTLELGDSALYLCASSSPGLTNTEAFFGQGTRLTVV.

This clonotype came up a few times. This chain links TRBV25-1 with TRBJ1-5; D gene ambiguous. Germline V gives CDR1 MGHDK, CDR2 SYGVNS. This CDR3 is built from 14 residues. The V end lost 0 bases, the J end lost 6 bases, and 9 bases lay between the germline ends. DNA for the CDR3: TGTGCCAGCAGTGAATATACCCGCGGTCAGCCCCAGCATTTT. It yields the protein CASSEYTRGQPQHF. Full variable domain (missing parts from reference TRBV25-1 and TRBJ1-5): EADIYQTPRYLVIGTGKKITLECSQTMGHDKMYWYQQDPGMELHLIHYSYGVNSTEKGDLSSESTVSRIRTEHFPLTLESARPSHTSQYLCASSEYTRGQPQHFGDGTRLSIL.

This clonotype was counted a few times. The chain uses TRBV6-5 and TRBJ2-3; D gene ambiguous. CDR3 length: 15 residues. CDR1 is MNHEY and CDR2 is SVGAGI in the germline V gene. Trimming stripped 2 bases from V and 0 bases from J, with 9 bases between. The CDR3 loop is CASSYMGASTDTQYF. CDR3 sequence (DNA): TGTGCCAGCAGTTACATGGGTGCCAGCACAGATACGCAGTATTTT.

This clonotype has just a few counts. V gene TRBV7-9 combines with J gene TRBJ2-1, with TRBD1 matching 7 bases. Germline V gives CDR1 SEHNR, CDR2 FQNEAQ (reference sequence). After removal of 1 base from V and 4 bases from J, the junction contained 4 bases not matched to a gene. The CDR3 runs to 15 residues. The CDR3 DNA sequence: TGTGCCAGCAGCTTAGTACCGGGACAGTACAATGAGCAGTTCTTC. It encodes CASSLVPGQYNEQFF.

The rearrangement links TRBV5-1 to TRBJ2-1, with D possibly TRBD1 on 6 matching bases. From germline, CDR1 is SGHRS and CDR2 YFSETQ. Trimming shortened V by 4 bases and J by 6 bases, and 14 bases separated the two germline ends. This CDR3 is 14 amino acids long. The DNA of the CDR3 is TGCGCCAGCAGCGGGCAGGGGTGGGGCAATGAGCAGTTCTTC. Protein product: CASSGQGWGNEQFF. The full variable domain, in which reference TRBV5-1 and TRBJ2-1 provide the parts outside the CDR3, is KAGVTQTPRYLIKTRGQQVTLSCSPISGHRSVSWYQQTPGQGLQFLFEYFSETQRNKGNFPGRFSGRQFSNSRSEMNVSTLELGDSALYLCASSGQGWGNEQFFGPGTRLTVL.

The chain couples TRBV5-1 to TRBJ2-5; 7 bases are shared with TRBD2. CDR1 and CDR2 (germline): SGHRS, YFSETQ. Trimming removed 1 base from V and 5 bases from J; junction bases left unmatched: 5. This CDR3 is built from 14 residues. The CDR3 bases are TGCGCCAGCAGCTTGCAGGCGGGGGATGAGACCCAGTACTTC. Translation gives CASSLQAGDETQYF.

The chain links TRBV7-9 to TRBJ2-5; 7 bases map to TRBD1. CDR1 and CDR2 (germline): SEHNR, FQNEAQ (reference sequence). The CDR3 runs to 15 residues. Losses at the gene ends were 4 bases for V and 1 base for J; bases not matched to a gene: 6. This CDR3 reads CASSSGQLLQETQYF. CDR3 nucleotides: TGTGCCAGCAGCTCGGGACAGCTTCTCCAAGAGACCCAGTACTTC.

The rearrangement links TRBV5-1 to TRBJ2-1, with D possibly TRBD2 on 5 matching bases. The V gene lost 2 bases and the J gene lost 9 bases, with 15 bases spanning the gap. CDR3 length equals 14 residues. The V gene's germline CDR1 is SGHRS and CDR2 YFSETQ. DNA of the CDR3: TGCGCCAGCAGCTTTCGTAGCTTCGGAGGTGAGCAGTTCTTC. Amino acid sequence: CASSFRSFGGEQFF.

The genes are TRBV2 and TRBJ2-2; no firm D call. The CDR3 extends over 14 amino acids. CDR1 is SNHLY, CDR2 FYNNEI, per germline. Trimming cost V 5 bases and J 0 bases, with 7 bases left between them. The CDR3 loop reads CASSQASNTGELFF. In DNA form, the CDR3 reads TGTGCCAGCAGTCAGGCGTCGAACACCGGGGAGCTGTTTTTT. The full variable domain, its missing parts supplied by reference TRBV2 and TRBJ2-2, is EPEVTQTPSHQVTQMGQEVILRCVPISNHLYFYWYRQILGQKVEFLVSFYNNEISEKSEIFDDQFSVERPDGSNFTLKIRSTKLEDSAMYFCASSQASNTGELFFGEGSRLTVL.

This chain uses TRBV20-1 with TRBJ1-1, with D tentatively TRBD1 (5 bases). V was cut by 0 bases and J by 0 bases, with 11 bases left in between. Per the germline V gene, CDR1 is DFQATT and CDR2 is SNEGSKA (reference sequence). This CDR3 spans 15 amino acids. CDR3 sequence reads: CSARETGQLNTEAFF. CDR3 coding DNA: TGCAGTGCTAGAGAAACAGGCCAGTTGAACACTGAAGCTTTCTTT.

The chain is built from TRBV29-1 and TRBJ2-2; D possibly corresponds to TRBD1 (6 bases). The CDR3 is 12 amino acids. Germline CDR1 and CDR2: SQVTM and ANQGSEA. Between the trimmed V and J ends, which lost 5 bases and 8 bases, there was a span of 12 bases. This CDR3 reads CSVPTGIGELFF. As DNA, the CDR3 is TGCAGCGTTCCTACAGGGATTGGGGAGCTGTTTTTT.

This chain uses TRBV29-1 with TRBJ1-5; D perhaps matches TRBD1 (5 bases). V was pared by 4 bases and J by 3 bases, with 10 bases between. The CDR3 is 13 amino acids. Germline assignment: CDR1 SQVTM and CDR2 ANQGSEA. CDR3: CSVAGGFNQPQHF. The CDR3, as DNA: TGCAGCGTTGCCGGGGGTTTCAATCAGCCCCAGCATTTT. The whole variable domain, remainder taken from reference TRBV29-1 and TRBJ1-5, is SAVISQKPSRDICQRGTSLTIQCQVDSQVTMMFWYRQQPGQSLTLIATANQGSEATYESGFVIDKFPISRPNLTFSTLTVSNMSPEDSSIYLCSVAGGFNQPQHFGDGTRLSIL.

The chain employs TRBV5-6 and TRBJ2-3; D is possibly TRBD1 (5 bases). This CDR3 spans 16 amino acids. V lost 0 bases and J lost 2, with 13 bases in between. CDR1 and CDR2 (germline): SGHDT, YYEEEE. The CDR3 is CASSLAARDNTDTQYF. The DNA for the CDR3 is TGTGCCAGCAGCTTGGCCGCCAGGGATAACACAGATACGCAGTATTTT.